A single sample gave rise to the 6 T cell receptor beta chains below, sequenced in a study of cytomegalovirus exposure and HLA in healthy donors (dated by TCRdb to 2015 to 2018). Libraries were prepared through the immunoSEQ multiplex PCR assay. The multiplex PCR relied on a mix of 60 forward primers for TCR Vbeta segments and 13 reverse primers for TCR Jbeta segments. TCRdb provides this immuneACCESS table in a form limited to in-frame rearrangements. Some clones are lacking; in checked studies, under half of them reflect an unresolved V gene, and why the rest are absent is not known. Across this sample there are some 120,000 clones, with 65% to 85% seen only once. Approximately 0.22% of the sample comes from the top ten. Sequencing used PBMCs. Source of these receptors: a man aged 50 or older in good health and CMV-seronegative.

CDR3 loop: CAWSLDRVASPLHF. As DNA, the CDR3 is TGTGCCTGGAGTCTCGACAGGGTGGCCTCACCCCTCCACTTT. The chain couples TRBV30 to TRBJ1-6; 7 bases fit TRBD1. The V and J ends lost 2 bases and 10 bases, in that order; junction bases with no gene match: 8. This CDR3 has 14 amino acids. Germline V gene data show CDR1 as GTSNPN and CDR2 as SVGIG (reference sequence).

About this clone itself: One junction end does not reproduce the germline sequence, and a read error may be involved. The sample carries other DNA sequences with the same CDR3. V gene TRBV19 combines with J gene TRBJ2-7; 7 bases match TRBD1. The CDR3 is 12 residues long. The V gene's germline CDR1 is LNHDA and CDR2 SQIVND (reference sequence). CDR3 coding DNA: TGCGCCAGTAGTGAAGGGGGCAGCGAGCAGTACTTC. Amino acids: CASSEGGSEQYF.

The gene calls are TRBV4-3 and TRBJ2-5, with 8 positions matching TRBD1. V shed 1 base, J shed 5 bases, and the junction held 9 bases outside the gene matches. CDR1 is LGHNA, CDR2 YSLEER, per germline. The CDR3 sequence is 16 residues long. The CDR3 protein is CASSQGIGRGPETQYF. Written as DNA, the CDR3 is TGCGCCAGCAGCCAAGGAATCGGCAGGGGGCCGGAGACCCAGTACTTC.

V gene TRBV6-5 combines with J gene TRBJ1-2; 7 bases fit TRBD1. The CDR3 contains 12 residues. J was trimmed by 8 bases and V by 2 bases; bases with no gene match: 2. Germline V CDR1 and CDR2: MNHEY, SVGAGI. The CDR3 bases are TGTGCCAGCAGTTACCAGGGGGAGGGCTACACCTTC. As protein: CASSYQGEGYTF.

The chain uses TRBV30 and TRBJ2-7; 7 nucleotides line up with TRBD1. This CDR3 region has 13 residues. The trim removed 2 bases at V and 3 bases at J, leaving 4 bases unmatched. Germline V gene lookup returns CDR1 GTSNPN and CDR2 SVGIG (reference sequence). The CDR3 DNA reads as TGTGCCTGGAGTCCTGGACAGGACTACGAGCAGTACTTC. Translation: CAWSPGQDYEQYF.

The chain is built from TRBV28 and TRBJ2-7; maybe TRBD1 (6 bases). This CDR3 region has 12 residues. Trimming removed 5 bases at V and 3 bases at J, with 8 bases between. The germline V gene has CDR1 MDHEN and CDR2 SYDVKM. The CDR3 reads CASSTGLYEQYF. The CDR3 DNA is TGTGCCAGCAGTACAGGGCTCTACGAGCAGTACTTC.